The 12 T cell receptor beta chains presented below share a single source sample, sequenced in a study of cytomegalovirus exposure and HLA in healthy donors. Use of 60 Vbeta and 13 Jbeta primers characterized the PCR. The assay was immunoSEQ multiplex PCR, and TCRdb's table has in-frame clones only and misses some. The sample lists approximately 180,000 clones; about 80% were seen once. The sequenced sample consisted of PBMCs. The receptors come from a woman aged 55 to 70 in good health and CMV-seropositive.

The V gene is TRBV7-3, the J gene TRBJ2-3; TRBD2 might be the D (5 bases). The germline V gene encodes CDR1 SGHTA and CDR2 FQGTGA. V dropped 2 bases and J dropped 1 base, with 7 bases sitting between them. The CDR3 is made up of 14 amino acids. As DNA, the CDR3 is TGTGCCAGCAGCTTAGAGGGCGGCACAGATACGCAGTATTTT. Protein sequence: CASSLEGGTDTQYF.

This clone has a single count. The V and J genes are TRBV6-1 and TRBJ1-1, with 9 bases that match TRBD1. Germline V gene lookup returns CDR1 MNHNS and CDR2 SASEGT. Losses at the gene ends were 6 bases for V and 1 base for J; bases not matched to a gene: 6. This CDR3 has 15 amino acids. The CDR3 DNA sequence: TGTGCCAGCAGCGCACAGGGGGCGAGGAACACTGAAGCTTTCTTT. Translated: CASSAQGARNTEAFF.

This clone turned up a few times. J is TRBJ2-7 and V is TRBV4-1; 11 bases match TRBD2. The CDR3 runs 19 residues. Losses at the gene ends were 1 base for V and 2 bases for J; bases not matched to a gene: 13. The germline CDR1 and CDR2 sequences are MGHRA and YSYEKL. The CDR3 nucleotides read TGCGCCAGCAGCCAAGGACTAGCGGGGCGTAACTCCTTCCCCTACGAGCAGTACTTC. Its translation is CASSQGLAGRNSFPYEQYF.

V gene TRBV15 combines with J gene TRBJ1-4, with D maybe TRBD1 (5 bases). The CDR3 is made up of 15 amino acids. Trimming cost V 1 base and J 4 bases, with 10 bases left between them. CDR1 LNHNV and CDR2 YYDKDF come from the germline V gene (reference sequence). CDR3 bases: TGTGCCACCAGCAGAGCCGGGACTGGTAATGAAAAACTGTTTTTT. Translating it yields CATSRAGTGNEKLFF.

V and J are TRBV7-2 and TRBJ2-2; the match to TRBD1 covers 8 bases. The germline CDR1 and CDR2 sequences are SGHTA and FQGNSA. Trimming took 5 bases from V and 4 from J; bases not matched to a gene: 6. There are 15 residues in the CDR3. The CDR3 region has the DNA TGTGCCAGCAGCCCAGGACAGGGAGGCACCGGGGAGCTGTTTTTT. This translates into CASSPGQGGTGELFF.

V is TRBV28 and J is TRBJ2-7; TRBD2 is a possible D gene (5 bases). The CDR3 runs to 13 residues. Germline V gives CDR1 MDHEN, CDR2 SYDVKM. With 10 bases removed from V and 3 bases from J, the gap between germline ends came to 16 bases. CDR3 DNA sequence: TGTGCCACCGGAGAGGGCTATAACTACGAGCAGTACTTC. It translates to CATGEGYNYEQYF.

On this clone itself: The junction does not match germline at one end; this may be a read error. The chain has TRBV7-9 and TRBJ1-1; maybe TRBD1 (6 bases). CDR1 SEHNR and CDR2 FQNEAQ come from the germline V gene (reference sequence). The CDR3 has 15 residues. Here the CDR3 reads CSSSRGGERGTEAFF. The CDR3 DNA is TGTTCCAGCAGCCGAGGGGGAGAGAGGGGCACTGAAGCTTTCTTT.

Note on this clone: A read error may account for a junction end that differs from germline. V and J are TRBV7-2 and TRBJ2-6; maybe TRBD1 (5 bases). The CDR3 sequence is 13 residues long. The germline CDR1 and CDR2 sequences are SGHTA and FQGNSA. The CDR3 sequence: CASRFSGANGLTF. DNA for the CDR3: TGTGCCAGCAGATTCTCTGGGGCCAACGGCCTGACTTTC.

The chain combines TRBV2 with TRBJ1-1; D is possibly TRBD1 (5 bases). CDR1 is SNHLY and CDR2 is FYNNEI in the germline V gene. Trimming shortened V by 4 bases and J by 2 bases, and 11 bases separated the two germline ends. The CDR3 runs to 14 residues. The CDR3 protein is CASSVGGINTEAFF. CDR3 in DNA: TGTGCCAGCAGTGTGGGGGGGATAAACACTGAAGCTTTCTTT.

The genes are TRBV7-9 and TRBJ2-7, with TRBD2 as a possible D gene (6 bases). This CDR3 is 16 amino acids long. Germline assignment: CDR1 SEHNR and CDR2 FQNEAQ (reference sequence). V dropped 1 base and J dropped 0 bases, with 13 bases sitting between them. Written as DNA, the CDR3 is TGTGCCAGCAGCTTAGGGGGTCTAGCGACCTCCTACGAGCAGTACTTC. Translated: CASSLGGLATSYEQYF.

This chain connects TRBV2 to TRBJ2-3, with D possibly TRBD2 on 6 matching bases. Trimming removed 6 bases at V and 1 base at J, with 14 bases between. The germline gives CDR1 SNHLY, CDR2 FYNNEI. The CDR3 sequence is 15 residues long. The DNA for the CDR3 is TGTGCCAGCAGCTTGGGGGAGCGGGGCACAGATACGCAGTATTTT. It yields the protein CASSLGERGTDTQYF. Full variable domain (rest looked up from reference TRBV2 and TRBJ2-3): EPEVTQTPSHQVTQMGQEVILRCVPISNHLYFYWYRQILGQKVEFLVSFYNNEISEKSEIFDDQFSVERPDGSNFTLKIRSTKLEDSAMYFCASSLGERGTDTQYFGPGTRLTVL.

This chain links TRBV30 with TRBJ1-3, with D tentatively TRBD1 (5 bases). The CDR3 is 13 amino acids. Per germline, CDR1 GTSNPN and CDR2 SVGIG (reference sequence). Trimming took off 2 bases at V and 3 bases at J, with 8 bases between the two ends. The chain's CDR3 is CAWSRGGGNTIYF. The CDR3 coding sequence is TGTGCCTGGAGTAGGGGAGGTGGAAACACCATATATTTT.